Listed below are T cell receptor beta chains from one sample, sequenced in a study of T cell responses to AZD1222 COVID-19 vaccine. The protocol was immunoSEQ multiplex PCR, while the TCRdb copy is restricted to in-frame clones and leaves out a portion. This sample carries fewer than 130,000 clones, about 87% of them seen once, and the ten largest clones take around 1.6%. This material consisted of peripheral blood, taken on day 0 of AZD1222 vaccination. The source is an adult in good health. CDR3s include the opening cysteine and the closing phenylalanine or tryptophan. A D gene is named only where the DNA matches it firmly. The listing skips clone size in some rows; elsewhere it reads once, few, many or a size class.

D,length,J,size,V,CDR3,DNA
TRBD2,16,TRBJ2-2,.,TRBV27,CASSLASGSGTGELFF,TGTGCCAGCAGTTTGGCTAGCGGGAGTGGGACCGGGGAGCTGTTTTTT
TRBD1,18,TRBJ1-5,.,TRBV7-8,CASSLRSGTGIENQPQHF,TGTGCCAGCAGCCTAAGATCCGGGACAGGCATTGAGAATCAGCCCCAGCATTTT
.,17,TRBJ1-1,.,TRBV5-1,CASSLGVRGGMNTEAFF,TGCGCCAGCAGCTTGGGAGTACGTGGGGGAATGAACACTGAAGCTTTCTTT
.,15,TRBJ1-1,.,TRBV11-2,CASSLDRGRNTEAFF,TGTGCCAGCAGCTTAGATCGAGGCCGGAACACTGAAGCTTTCTTT
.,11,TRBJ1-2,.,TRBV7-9,CASGGIYGYTF,TGTGCCAGCGGGGGGATCTATGGCTACACCTTC
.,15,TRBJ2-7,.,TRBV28,CASSRLGGPTYEQYF,TGTGCCAGTTCTAGGCTTGGGGGGCCAACCTACGAGCAGTACTTC
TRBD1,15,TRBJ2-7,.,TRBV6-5,CASSLNRGSGYEQYF,TGTGCCAGCAGCTTGAACAGGGGTTCGGGGTACGAGCAGTACTTC
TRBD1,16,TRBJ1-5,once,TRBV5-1,CASSKTGQGDNQPQHF,TGCGCCAGCAGCAAGACAGGACAGGGGGACAATCAGCCCCAGCATTTT
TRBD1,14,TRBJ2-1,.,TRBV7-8,CASSLGTGMYEQFF,TGTGCCAGCAGCTTGGGGACAGGGATGTATGAGCAGTTCTTC
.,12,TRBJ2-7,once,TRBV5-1,CASSSGRVEQYF,TGCGCCAGCAGCTCAGGTCGGGTCGAGCAGTACTTC